The following is a T cell receptor (beta chain) sequence with its context. This sample is drawn from a study of blood T cell repertoires in COVID-19. Study information: Samples of COVID-19 (acute and convalescent) were obtained from the United States, Italy and Spain. Nucleic acid was either cDNA or gDNA, and it came from T cells, B-cell-depleted T cells, or PBMCs.

In the authors' workflow: Cell counts per sample came from amplifying reference gene primers. The data were produced by immunoSEQ multiplex PCR, yet TCRdb's version contains in-frame clones alone and is incomplete. That table supplies the V and J calls and clone size; D and trimming were determined from the DNA. Found here are 200,000 to 300,000 clones, roughly 82% of them singletons; the top ten hold approximately 6%. Looked up from germline, CDR1 is KGHSH and CDR2 is LQKENI. The CDR3 is 15 amino acids. V gave up 1 base and J gave up 6 bases; unmatched junction bases: 3. The material sequenced was peripheral blood. The receptor's source is an elderly woman with COVID-19, enrolled during active disease. This chain connects TRBV18 to TRBJ2-2; TRBD1 agrees at 9 bases. The CDR3 DNA reads as TGTGCCAGCTCACCACTACAGGGGGCTGCCGGGGAGCTGTTTTTT. This sequence encodes CASSPLQGAAGELFF.